The source of this TCR beta chain is a study of shared clonotypes between healthy human individuals. TCRdb's copy holds only in-frame clones and misses some; the assay was immunoSEQ multiplex PCR. Of about 480,000 clones listed, more than 65% were seen once; the top ten hold 10% to 15%. Sequencing used PBMCs. The sequence was collected from a middle-aged woman in good health. Some clones in this sample may be carry-over from other donors' samples.

The CDR3 loop is CATATGNTGELFF. As DNA, the CDR3 is TGTGCCACCGCCACGGGGAACACCGGGGAGCTGTTTTTT. The gene calls are TRBV7-9 and TRBJ2-2, with D unresolved. V lost 10 bases to trimming and J lost 1 base, with 10 bases between them. Germline assignment: CDR1 SEHNR and CDR2 FQNEAQ (reference sequence). The CDR3 totals 13 residues. The full variable domain, with the rest looked up from reference TRBV7-9 and TRBJ2-2, is DTGVSQNPRHKITKRGQNVTFRCDPISEHNRLYWYRQTLGQGPEFLTYFQNEAQLEKSRLLSDRFSAERPKGSFSTLEIQRTEQGDSAMYLCATATGNTGELFFGEGSRLTVL.